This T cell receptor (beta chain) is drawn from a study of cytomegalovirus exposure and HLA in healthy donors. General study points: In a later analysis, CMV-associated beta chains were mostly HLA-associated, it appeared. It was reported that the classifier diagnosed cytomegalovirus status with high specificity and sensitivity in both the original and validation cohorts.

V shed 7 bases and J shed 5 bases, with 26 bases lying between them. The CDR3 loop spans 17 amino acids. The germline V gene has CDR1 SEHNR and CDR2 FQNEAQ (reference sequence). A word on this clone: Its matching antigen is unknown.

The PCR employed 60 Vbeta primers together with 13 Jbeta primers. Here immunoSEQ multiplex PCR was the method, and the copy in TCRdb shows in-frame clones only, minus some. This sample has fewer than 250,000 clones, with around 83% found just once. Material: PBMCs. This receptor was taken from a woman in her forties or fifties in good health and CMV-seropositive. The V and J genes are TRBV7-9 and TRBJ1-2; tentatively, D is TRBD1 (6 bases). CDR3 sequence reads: CASTTGQIGSVKYGYTF. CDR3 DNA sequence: TGTGCCAGCACCACCGGACAGATCGGGTCGGTAAAATATGGCTACACCTTC.